The 31 T cell receptor beta chains given below trace back to one sample, sequenced in a study of blood T cells in healthy people across ages. Alongside a J-beta primer mix, a sample-barcoded 5' primer served in a second PCR lasting 7 to 11 cycles. TCRdb re-derived calls from the 5' RACE reads in MiXCR, one entry per CDR3 protein. The repertoire has roughly 1,000,000 distinct CDR3 sequences, under 30% of them found once; the top ten carry about 0.8%. These data also formed part of another study, on T cells of mothers and their children.

Sequencing was carried out using blood. The receptors were gathered from a girl under 10 years old in good health.

The V call is TRBV3-1, the J call TRBJ2-5; D possibly corresponds to TRBD1 (5 bases). This CDR3 contains 15 residues. Germline loops: CDR1 LGHDT, CDR2 YNNKEL (reference sequence). V lost 1 base to trimming and J lost 2 bases, with 11 bases between them. The CDR3 spells CASSQVSAGQETQYF. CDR3 bases: TGTGCCAGCAGCCAAGTTTCCGCAGGGCAAGAGACCCAGTACTTC.

The sample holds a few counts of this clonotype. The J gene is TRBJ1-2, the V gene TRBV10-3; TRBD1 agrees at 7 bases. Per germline, CDR1 ENHRY and CDR2 SYGVKD. The CDR3 is 18 amino acids. V lost 2 bases to trimming and J lost 2 bases; unmatched junction nucleotides: 14. The CDR3 nucleotides read TGTGCCATCAGTGAGACCAAAGCTTACAGGGGACCAAACTATGGCTACACCTTC. Amino acids: CAISETKAYRGPNYGYTF.

A remark on this clonotype: An end of the junction does not agree with germline; a read error may underlie this. V usage is TRBV2 and J usage is TRBJ2-1; unclear D gene. The CDR3 extends over 15 amino acids. CDR1 and CDR2 (germline): SNHLY, FYNNEI. The CDR3 region is CASSEPVITTNEQLF. The CDR3 DNA reads as TGTGCCAGCAGTGAACCAGTAATAACCACCAATGAGCAGCTCTTC. The variable domain in full, with the rest retrieved from reference TRBV2 and TRBJ2-1, is EPEVTQTPSHQVTQMGQEVILRCVPISNHLYFYWYRQILGQKVEFLVSFYNNEISEKSEIFDDQFSVERPDGSNFTLKIRSTKLEDSAMYFCASSEPVITTNEQLFGPGTRLTVL.

This clonotype has a handful of counts. The rearrangement links TRBV18 to TRBJ2-7; 10 nucleotides line up with TRBD1. V was clipped by 3 bases and J by 3 bases; unmatched bases: 14. This CDR3 has 18 amino acids. Germline lookup yields CDR1 KGHSH and CDR2 LQKENI. Here the CDR3 DNA reads TGTGCCAGCTCACCCCCCCGGGGGACAGGGGACTTGCTCTACGAGCAGTACTTC. It encodes CASSPPRGTGDLLYEQYF.

V is TRBV20-1 and J is TRBJ2-7; 8 bases line up with TRBD2. The CDR3 spans 14 residues. Germline loops: CDR1 DFQATT, CDR2 SNEGSKA (reference sequence). V lost 5 bases and J lost 0; bases outside the gene matches: 6. DNA of the CDR3: TGCAGTGCTGAGAGCGGGAGAGGCTCCTACGAGCAGTACTTC. Translated: CSAESGRGSYEQYF.

This clonotype was detected a few times. The chain carries TRBV6-1 and TRBJ2-1; the D is unclear. V lost 9 bases and J 8 bases, leaving 11 bases between the germline ends. Germline values: CDR1 MNHNS, CDR2 SASEGT. The CDR3 contains 11 residues. The CDR3 region is CASRPADEQFF. CDR3 sequence (DNA): TGTGCCAGTAGACCCGCTGATGAGCAGTTCTTC.

The sample holds a few counts of this clonotype. The chain employs TRBV29-1 and TRBJ1-4; D gene unclear. This CDR3 contains 16 residues. Germline values: CDR1 SQVTM, CDR2 ANQGSEA. Trimming shortened V by 0 bases and J by 0 bases, and 11 bases separated the two germline ends. Here the CDR3 DNA reads TGCAGCGTTGAAGAGCCTGGTACCGCAACTAATGAAAAACTGTTTTTT. Translating it yields CSVEEPGTATNEKLFF.

The rearrangement joins TRBV2 to TRBJ2-1; a weak D match, TRBD2 (5 bases). CDR1 is SNHLY, CDR2 FYNNEI, per germline. The CDR3 length is 10 residues. The germline V and J ends were trimmed by 8 bases and 10 bases, with 9 bases remaining between them. The CDR3 DNA reads as TGTGCCAGCGCCTCGGGGGAGCAGTTCTTC. Its translation: CASASGEQFF.

This clonotype was picked up a small number of times. The V gene is TRBV6-6, the J gene TRBJ2-5; possible D gene TRBD2, 5 bases. The J call may be in error: the DNA end matches TRBJ2-7 better. CDR1 is MNHNY and CDR2 is SVGAGI in the germline V gene (reference sequence). CDR3 size: 13 residues. The CDR3 DNA is TGTGCCAGCAGTTACGAGAGGGCCTACGAGCAGTACTTC. This translates into CASSYERAYEQYF.

The V call is TRBV7-3, the J call TRBJ2-3, with D perhaps matching TRBD1 or TRBD2 (6 bases each). The CDR3 has 15 residues. Trimming removed 1 base at V and 5 bases at J, with 13 bases between. In germline, CDR1 is SGHTA, CDR2 FQGTGA. The CDR3 loop reads CASSLIPGAGDTQYF. CDR3 DNA sequence: TGTGCCAGCAGCTTAATTCCGGGGGCCGGAGATACGCAGTATTTT. Looking up the rest from reference TRBV7-3 and TRBJ2-3 gives the full variable domain: GAGVSQTPSNKVTEKGKYVELRCDPISGHTALYWYRQSLGQGPEFLIYFQGTGAADDSGLPNDRFFAVRPEGSVSTLKIQRTERGDSAVYLCASSLIPGAGDTQYFGPGTRLTVL.

This clonotype was observed a few times. CDR3 sequence (DNA): TGTGCCAGCAGCCCCTACGGACAGGGAGTATATGGCTACACCTTC. This sequence encodes CASSPYGQGVYGYTF. V usage is TRBV7-3 and J usage is TRBJ1-2; 8 bases are a match to TRBD1. CDR3 length: 15 residues. V lost 5 bases and J lost 5; bases outside the gene matches: 10. Germline V CDR1 and CDR2: SGHTA, FQGTGA.

The sample holds a few counts of this clonotype. The gene calls are TRBV11-2 and TRBJ2-5, with TRBD2 matching over 10 bases. Losses at the gene ends were 5 bases for V and 5 bases for J; bases not matched to a gene: 11. The germline V gene has CDR1 SGHAT and CDR2 FQNNGV. The CDR3 has 16 amino acids. The CDR3 region is CASSPYSGGLGETQYF. The CDR3 region has the DNA TGTGCCAGCAGCCCATATAGCGGGGGGTTGGGGGAGACCCAGTACTTC.

This clonotype was recorded a few times. The chain combines TRBV29-1 with TRBJ1-1; D is uncertain. Germline V CDR1 and CDR2: SQVTM, ANQGSEA. V was clipped by 7 bases and J by 4 bases, with 10 bases between them. The CDR3 has 11 amino acids. The CDR3 nucleotides are TGCAGCGCGGTAGGTCCCACTGAAGCTTTCTTT. Its protein product is CSAVGPTEAFF.

The chain employs TRBV4-3 and TRBJ2-5, with a possible D match to TRBD1 (6 bases). The assigned J gene may be wrong: the sequence end matches TRBJ2-7 better. The germline CDR1 and CDR2 sequences are LGHNA and YSLEER. This CDR3 is built from 16 residues. CDR3 sequence (DNA): TGCGCCAGCAGCCAAGACCATCCGACAGGTTACTACGAGCAGTACTTC. It yields the protein CASSQDHPTGYYEQYF.

The CDR3 loop reads CASSFLPSETYEQYF. The CDR3 nucleotides read TGTGCCAGCAGTTTTCTCCCTAGCGAAACCTACGAGCAGTACTTC. V usage is TRBV28 and J usage is TRBJ2-7; weak D call: TRBD2 (6 bases). CDR1 and CDR2 from the germline V gene are MDHEN and SYDVKM. This CDR3 spans 15 amino acids. Trimming took 3 bases from V and 2 from J, leaving 14 bases between them.

This clonotype appeared a few times. The rearrangement uses TRBV5-1 and TRBJ1-1, with no clear D. V was pared by 3 bases and J by 4 bases, with 10 bases between. CDR3 length: 13 amino acids. Germline CDR1 reads SGHRS; CDR2 reads YFSETQ. The CDR3 loop is CASSWDDGTEAFF. CDR3 DNA: TGCGCCAGCAGCTGGGATGACGGCACTGAAGCTTTCTTT. The full variable domain, rest sourced from reference TRBV5-1 and TRBJ1-1, is KAGVTQTPRYLIKTRGQQVTLSCSPISGHRSVSWYQQTPGQGLQFLFEYFSETQRNKGNFPGRFSGRQFSNSRSEMNVSTLELGDSALYLCASSWDDGTEAFFGQGTRLTVV.

The chain recombines TRBV4-1 with TRBJ2-5, with 7 bases lining up with TRBD2. J gave up 2 bases and V 0 bases, and 9 bases lay outside the gene matches. There are 17 residues in the CDR3. Germline V lookup: CDR1 MGHRA, CDR2 YSYEKL. The CDR3, as DNA: TGCGCCAGCAGCCAAGATAGCGGGCTAGCGGTACAAGAGACCCAGTACTTC. Its translation is CASSQDSGLAVQETQYF.

A few counts support this clonotype. The rearrangement uses TRBV29-1 and TRBJ1-2; 7 bases are a match to TRBD1. CDR1 and CDR2 (germline): SQVTM, ANQGSEA. The ends lost 4 bases at V and 5 bases at J; junction bases unmatched: 4. The CDR3 is 12 residues long. CDR3 loop: CSVARDSYGYTF. The DNA of the CDR3 is TGCAGCGTTGCCCGGGACAGTTATGGCTACACCTTC.

J is TRBJ2-1 and V is TRBV20-1; a weak D match, TRBD2 (5 bases). V was shortened by 2 bases and J by 4 bases, with 15 bases between the two germline ends. The length of the CDR3 is 15 residues. CDR1 is DFQATT and CDR2 is SNEGSKA in the germline V gene (reference sequence). The CDR3 nucleotides read TGCAGTGCTAGAAACCTGCCGGGATATTACAATGAGCAGTTCTTC. Its translation is CSARNLPGYYNEQFF.

This chain uses TRBV12-3 or TRBV12-4 with TRBJ2-7, with D unresolved. Trimming took 6 bases from V and 12 from J, leaving 12 bases between them. The CDR3 sequence is 10 residues long. CDR3 nucleotide sequence: TGTGCCAGCAGCCCCCCTACTCGGTACTTC. Amino acids: CASSPPTRYF.

This clonotype was observed at least ten times. This sequence joins TRBV6-5 and TRBJ2-1; D is uncertain. Trimming stripped 6 bases from V and 5 bases from J, with 5 bases between. The germline V gene encodes CDR1 MNHEY and CDR2 SVGAGI. The CDR3 has 11 amino acids. CDR3 sequence: CASSRNNEQFF. For the CDR3, the DNA is TGTGCCAGCAGCCGAAACAATGAGCAGTTCTTC.

The chain couples TRBV20-1 to TRBJ1-5, with 7 positions matching TRBD1. Trimming at V came to 1 base and at J to 3 bases, leaving 6 bases not matched to a gene. There are 15 residues in the CDR3. Germline V lookup: CDR1 DFQATT, CDR2 SNEGSKA (reference sequence). This chain's CDR3 is CSARAPGTDNQPQHF. The CDR3 bases are TGCAGTGCTAGAGCCCCCGGGACAGACAATCAGCCCCAGCATTTT.

In this sample, this clonotype turned up a few times. This chain connects TRBV5-1 to TRBJ2-1, with TRBD2 matching 10 bases. The DNA end favors TRBJ2-7, so the J call may be wrong. The CDR3 consists of 15 residues. Germline V CDR1 and CDR2: SGHRS, YFSETQ. The CDR3 sequence: CASSPMSGGDYEQYF. Here the CDR3 DNA reads TGCGCCAGCAGCCCGATGAGCGGGGGGGACTACGAGCAGTACTTC.

This clonotype has more than one count but fewer than ten. The rearrangement links TRBV5-1 to TRBJ2-7, with 7 bases lining up with TRBD2. Germline lookup yields CDR1 SGHRS and CDR2 YFSETQ. This CDR3 comprises 16 residues. V shed 3 bases, J shed 3 bases, and the junction held 12 bases outside the gene matches. The CDR3 region is CASSSPNLGGHYEQYF. CDR3 in DNA: TGCGCCAGCAGCTCCCCTAATCTGGGAGGGCACTACGAGCAGTACTTC.

J is TRBJ1-4 and V is TRBV12-3 or TRBV12-4; possible D gene TRBD1, 6 bases. CDR3 size: 15 residues. The germline V and J ends were trimmed by 4 bases and 6 bases, with 15 bases remaining between them. The CDR3 DNA sequence: TGTGCCAGCAGTTCCCGCCAAGGACAGTATGAAAAACTGTTTTTT. Protein: CASSSRQGQYEKLFF.

A remark on this clonotype: A junction boundary mismatches the germline segment, possibly from a read error. The chain joins TRBV28 to TRBJ2-7; D unresolved. Germline-derived CDR1 and CDR2 are MDHEN and SYDVKM. The CDR3 runs 14 residues. The CDR3: CASSPGPSSYEQHF. The CDR3 nucleotides are TGTGCCAGCAGCCCAGGCCCGAGCTCCTACGAGCAGCACTTC.

The rearrangement joins TRBV3-1 to TRBJ1-2; the match to TRBD1 covers 8 bases. The length of the CDR3 is 14 residues. Germline CDR1 LGHDT, CDR2 YNNKEL (reference sequence). J lost 4 bases, V lost 4 bases, and 5 bases had no gene match. The CDR3 sequence: CASSRNTGGYGYTF. The CDR3 DNA reads TGTGCCAGCAGCCGGAATACAGGGGGCTATGGCTACACCTTC.

This clonotype was counted between two and nine times. The chain is built from TRBV12-5 and TRBJ1-2; TRBD1 is a possible D gene (5 bases). Deletions cut 1 base from V and 2 bases from J, with 5 bases between. The germline CDR1 and CDR2 sequences are LGHNT and FRNRAP. This CDR3 comprises 13 residues. CDR3 DNA sequence: TGTGCTAGTGGTTTGGGGGGGAACTATGGCTACACCTTC. Its protein is CASGLGGNYGYTF.

The chain is built from TRBV5-1 and TRBJ2-5; 10 bases fit TRBD1. Matching the DNA end better, TRBJ2-1 makes the J call doubtful. In germline, CDR1 is SGHRS, CDR2 YFSETQ. This CDR3 spans 15 amino acids. This chain's CDR3 is CASSYWTGGFDEQFF. The CDR3 coding sequence is TGCGCCAGCAGTTACTGGACAGGGGGGTTCGATGAGCAGTTCTTC.

The table lists this clonotype with a few counts. The chain joins TRBV6-1 to TRBJ1-5; weak D call: TRBD1 (6 bases). CDR1 MNHNS and CDR2 SASEGT come from the germline V gene. CDR3 length: 16 residues. The germline V and J ends were trimmed by 3 bases and 0 bases, with 12 bases remaining between them. CDR3 sequence reads: CASSDSTDSSNQPQHF. The CDR3 DNA sequence: TGTGCCAGCAGTGATTCGACGGACAGTAGCAATCAGCCCCAGCATTTT.

The chain joins TRBV6-6 to TRBJ2-1, with a tentative D call TRBD1 (6 bases). V was cut by 2 bases and J by 1 base, with 15 bases left in between. The germline V gene has CDR1 MNHNY and CDR2 SVGAGI (reference sequence). The CDR3 has 17 amino acids. CDR3 protein: CASSYDRSAGSYNEQFF. Written as DNA, the CDR3 is TGTGCCAGCAGTTACGACAGGTCTGCAGGATCCTACAATGAGCAGTTCTTC.